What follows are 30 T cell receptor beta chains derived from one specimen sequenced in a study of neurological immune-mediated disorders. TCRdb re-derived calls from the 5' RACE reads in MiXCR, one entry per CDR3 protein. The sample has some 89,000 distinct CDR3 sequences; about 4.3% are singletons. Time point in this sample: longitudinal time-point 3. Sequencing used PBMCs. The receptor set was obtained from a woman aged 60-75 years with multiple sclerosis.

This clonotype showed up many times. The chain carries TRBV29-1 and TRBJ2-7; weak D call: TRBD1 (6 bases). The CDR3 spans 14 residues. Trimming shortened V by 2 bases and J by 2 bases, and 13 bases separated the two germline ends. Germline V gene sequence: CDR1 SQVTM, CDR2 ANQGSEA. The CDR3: CSVESGTGTYEQYF. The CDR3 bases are TGCAGCGTTGAAAGCGGAACAGGGACCTACGAGCAGTACTTC.

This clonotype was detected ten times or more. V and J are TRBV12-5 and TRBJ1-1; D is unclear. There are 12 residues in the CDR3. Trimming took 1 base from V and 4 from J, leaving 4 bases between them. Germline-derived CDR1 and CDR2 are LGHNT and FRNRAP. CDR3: CASGLGGTEAFF. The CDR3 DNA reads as TGTGCTAGTGGTTTGGGGGGCACTGAAGCTTTCTTT.

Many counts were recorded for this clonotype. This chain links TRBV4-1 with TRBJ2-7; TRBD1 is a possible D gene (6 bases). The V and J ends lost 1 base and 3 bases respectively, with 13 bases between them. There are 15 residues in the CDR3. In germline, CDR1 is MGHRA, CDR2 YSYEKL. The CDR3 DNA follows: TGCGCCAGCAGCCAAGTGGCAGGGGTTTTCTACGAGCAGTACTTC. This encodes CASSQVAGVFYEQYF.

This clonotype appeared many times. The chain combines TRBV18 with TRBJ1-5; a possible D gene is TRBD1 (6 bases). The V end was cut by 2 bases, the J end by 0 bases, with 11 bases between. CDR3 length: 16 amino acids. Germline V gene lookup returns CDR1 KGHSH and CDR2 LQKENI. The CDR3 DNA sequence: TGTGCCAGCTCACCAGGGGGCGCATATAGCAATCAGCCCCAGCATTTT. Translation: CASSPGGAYSNQPQHF.

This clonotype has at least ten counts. CDR3 sequence reads: CSARRQGERNTEAFF. CDR3 nucleotide sequence: TGCAGTGCTAGAAGGCAGGGTGAACGGAACACTGAAGCTTTCTTT. V gene TRBV20-1 combines with J gene TRBJ1-1, with D perhaps TRBD1 (5 bases). The CDR3 runs 15 residues. V was clipped by 2 bases and J by 1 base, with 14 bases between them. Germline-derived CDR1 and CDR2 are DFQATT and SNEGSKA (reference sequence).

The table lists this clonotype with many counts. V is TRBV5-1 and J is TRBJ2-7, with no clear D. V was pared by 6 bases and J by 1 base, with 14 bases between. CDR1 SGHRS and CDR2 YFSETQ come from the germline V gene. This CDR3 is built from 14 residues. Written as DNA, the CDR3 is TGCGCCAGCAACTGGGGTAGTCCTTCCTACGAGCAGTACTTC. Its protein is CASNWGSPSYEQYF. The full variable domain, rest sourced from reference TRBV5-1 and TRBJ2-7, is KAGVTQTPRYLIKTRGQQVTLSCSPISGHRSVSWYQQTPGQGLQFLFEYFSETQRNKGNFPGRFSGRQFSNSRSEMNVSTLELGDSALYLCASNWGSPSYEQYFGPGTRLTVT.

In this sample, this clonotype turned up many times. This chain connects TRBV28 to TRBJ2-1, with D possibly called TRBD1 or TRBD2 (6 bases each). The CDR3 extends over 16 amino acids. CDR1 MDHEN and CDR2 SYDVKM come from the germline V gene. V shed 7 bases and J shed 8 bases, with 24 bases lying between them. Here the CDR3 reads CASNLQGGVGPDEQFF. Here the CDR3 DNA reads TGTGCCAGCAACCTACAGGGAGGTGTTGGCCCTGATGAGCAGTTCTTC.

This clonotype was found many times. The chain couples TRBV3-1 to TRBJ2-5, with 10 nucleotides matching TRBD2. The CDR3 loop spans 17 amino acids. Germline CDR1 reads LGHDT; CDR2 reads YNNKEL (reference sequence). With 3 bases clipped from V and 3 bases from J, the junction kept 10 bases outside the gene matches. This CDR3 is CASSHYGLAGAKETQYF. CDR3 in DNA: TGTGCCAGCAGCCACTACGGGCTAGCGGGGGCAAAAGAGACCCAGTACTTC.

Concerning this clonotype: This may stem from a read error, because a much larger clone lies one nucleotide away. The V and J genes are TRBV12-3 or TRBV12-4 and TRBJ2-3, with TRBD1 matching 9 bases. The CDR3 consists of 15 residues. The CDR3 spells CSSTPRDRVLLTQYF. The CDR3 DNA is TGTTCCAGCACCCCCCGGGACAGGGTTTTACTTACGCAGTATTTT.

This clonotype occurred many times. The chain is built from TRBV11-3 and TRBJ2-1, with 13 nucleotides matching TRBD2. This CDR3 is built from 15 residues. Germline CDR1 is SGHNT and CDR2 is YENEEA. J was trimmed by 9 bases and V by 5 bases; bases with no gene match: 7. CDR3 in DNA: TGTGCCAGCAGCAAACTAGCGGGGGGGTCCGGTGAGCAGTTCTTC. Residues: CASSKLAGGSGEQFF.

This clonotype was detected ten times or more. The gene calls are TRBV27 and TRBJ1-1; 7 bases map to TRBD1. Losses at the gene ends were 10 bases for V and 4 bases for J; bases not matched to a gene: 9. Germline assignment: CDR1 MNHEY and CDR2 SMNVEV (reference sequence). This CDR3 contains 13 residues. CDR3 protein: CATCYRGSTEAFF. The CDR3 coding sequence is TGTGCCACCTGTTACAGGGGTAGCACTGAAGCTTTCTTT.

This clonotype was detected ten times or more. CDR3 loop: CASSGWQARTEAFF. The CDR3, as DNA: TGTGCCAGCAGCGGGTGGCAGGCTCGCACTGAAGCTTTCTTT. This sequence joins TRBV3-1 and TRBJ1-1; unclear D gene. V lost 5 bases to trimming and J lost 4 bases, with 14 bases between them. This CDR3 is 14 amino acids long. Germline CDR1 reads LGHDT; CDR2 reads YNNKEL (reference sequence).

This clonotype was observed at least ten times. DNA for the CDR3: TGCAGTGCTCGACCACCCTACCGGGATCGGGATGGCTACACCTTC. It is translated as CSARPPYRDRDGYTF. The chain carries TRBV20-1 and TRBJ1-2; D gene uncertain. V was cut by 5 bases and J by 6 bases, with 22 bases left in between. The germline CDR1 and CDR2 sequences are DFQATT and SNEGSKA (reference sequence). The CDR3 extends over 15 amino acids.

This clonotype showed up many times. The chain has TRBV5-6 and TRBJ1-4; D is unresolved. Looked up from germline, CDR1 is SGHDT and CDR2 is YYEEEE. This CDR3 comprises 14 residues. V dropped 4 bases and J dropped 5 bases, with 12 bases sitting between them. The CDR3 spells CASSLGRLNEKLFF. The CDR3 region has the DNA TGTGCCAGCAGCCTTGGACGGTTAAATGAAAAACTGTTTTTT.

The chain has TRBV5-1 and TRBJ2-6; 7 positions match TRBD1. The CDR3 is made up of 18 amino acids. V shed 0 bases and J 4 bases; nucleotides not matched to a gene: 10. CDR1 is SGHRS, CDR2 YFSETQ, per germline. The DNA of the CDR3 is TGCGCCAGCAGCTTGGGGGGACAGTGGGCGTCAGGGGCCAACGTCCTGACTTTC. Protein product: CASSLGGQWASGANVLTF.

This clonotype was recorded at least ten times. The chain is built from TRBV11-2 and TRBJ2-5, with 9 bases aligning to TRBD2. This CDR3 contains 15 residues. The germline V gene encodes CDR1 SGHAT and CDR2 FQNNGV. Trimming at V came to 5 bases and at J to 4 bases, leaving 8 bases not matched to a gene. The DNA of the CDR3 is TGTGCCAGCAGCGCTTCCCTAGCGGGGTCAGAGACCCAGTACTTC. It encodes CASSASLAGSETQYF.

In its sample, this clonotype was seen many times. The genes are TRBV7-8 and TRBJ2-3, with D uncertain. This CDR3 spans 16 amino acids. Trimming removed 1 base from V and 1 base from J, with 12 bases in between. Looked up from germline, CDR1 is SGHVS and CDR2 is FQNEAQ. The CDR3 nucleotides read TGTGCCAGCAGCTTAGTTTCCCAAGGAGGCACAGATACGCAGTATTTT. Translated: CASSLVSQGGTDTQYF.

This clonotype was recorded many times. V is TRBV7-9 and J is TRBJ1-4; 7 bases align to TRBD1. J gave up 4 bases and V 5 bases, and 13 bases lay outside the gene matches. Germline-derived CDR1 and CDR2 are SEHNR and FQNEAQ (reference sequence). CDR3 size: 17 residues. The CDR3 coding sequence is TGTGCCAGCAGCACTACCCCTAGACAGGGTGGTAATGAAAAACTGTTTTTT. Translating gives CASSTTPRQGGNEKLFF. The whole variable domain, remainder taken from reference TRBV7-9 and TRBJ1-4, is DTGVSQNPRHKITKRGQNVTFRCDPISEHNRLYWYRQTLGQGPEFLTYFQNEAQLEKSRLLSDRFSAERPKGSFSTLEIQRTEQGDSAMYLCASSTTPRQGGNEKLFFGSGTQLSVL.

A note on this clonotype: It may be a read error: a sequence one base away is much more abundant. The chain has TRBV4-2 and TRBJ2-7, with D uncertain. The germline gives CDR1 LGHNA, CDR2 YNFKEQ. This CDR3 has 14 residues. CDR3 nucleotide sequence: TGTGCCATCAGCCAAGATCGAGACCGCTACGAGCAGTACTTC. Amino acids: CAISQDRDRYEQYF.

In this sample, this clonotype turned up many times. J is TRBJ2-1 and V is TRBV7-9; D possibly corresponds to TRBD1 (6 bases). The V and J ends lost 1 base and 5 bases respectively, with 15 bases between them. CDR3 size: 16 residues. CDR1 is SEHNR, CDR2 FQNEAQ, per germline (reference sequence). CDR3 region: CASSLVAGVGNNEQFF. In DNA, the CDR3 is TGTGCCAGCAGCTTAGTGGCAGGGGTAGGAAACAATGAGCAGTTCTTC.

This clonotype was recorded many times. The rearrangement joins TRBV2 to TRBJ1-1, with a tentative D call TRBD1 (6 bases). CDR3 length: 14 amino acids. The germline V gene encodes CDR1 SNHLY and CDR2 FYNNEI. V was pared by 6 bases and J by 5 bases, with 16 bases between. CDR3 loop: CASRGPGGHTEAFF. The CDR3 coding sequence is TGTGCCAGCAGGGGGCCCGGGGGGCATACTGAAGCTTTCTTT.

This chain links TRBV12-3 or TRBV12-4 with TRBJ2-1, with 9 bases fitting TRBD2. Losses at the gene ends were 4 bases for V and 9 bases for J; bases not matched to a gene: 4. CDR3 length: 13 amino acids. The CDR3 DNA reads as TGTGCCAGCAGTTCGGGACTAGCCGGTGAGCAGTTCTTC. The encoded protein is CASSSGLAGEQFF.

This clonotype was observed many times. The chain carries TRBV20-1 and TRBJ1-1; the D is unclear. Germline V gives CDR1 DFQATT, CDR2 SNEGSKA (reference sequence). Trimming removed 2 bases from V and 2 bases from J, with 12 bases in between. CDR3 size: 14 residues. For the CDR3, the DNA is TGCAGTGCTAGAAGGCCGGATAGTAACACTGAAGCTTTCTTT. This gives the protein CSARRPDSNTEAFF.

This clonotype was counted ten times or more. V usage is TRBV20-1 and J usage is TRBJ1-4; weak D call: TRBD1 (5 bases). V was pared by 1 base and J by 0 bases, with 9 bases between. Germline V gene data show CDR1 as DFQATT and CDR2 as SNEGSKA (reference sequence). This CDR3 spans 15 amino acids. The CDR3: CSARGGAATNEKLFF. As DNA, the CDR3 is TGCAGTGCTAGAGGAGGGGCTGCAACTAATGAAAAACTGTTTTTT.

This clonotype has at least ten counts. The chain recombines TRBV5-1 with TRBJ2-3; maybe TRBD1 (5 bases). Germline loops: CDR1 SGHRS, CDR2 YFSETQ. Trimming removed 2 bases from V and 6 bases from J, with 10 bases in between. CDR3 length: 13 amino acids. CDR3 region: CASSLGAPDTQYF. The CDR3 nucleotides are TGCGCCAGCAGCTTAGGGGCTCCGGATACGCAGTATTTT.

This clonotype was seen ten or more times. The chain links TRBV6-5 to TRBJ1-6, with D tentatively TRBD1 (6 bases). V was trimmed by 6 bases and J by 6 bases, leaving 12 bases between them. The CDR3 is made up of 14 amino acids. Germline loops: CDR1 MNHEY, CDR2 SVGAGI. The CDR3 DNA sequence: TGTGCCAGCAGACCCACAGGGTCTAATTCACCCCTCCACTTT. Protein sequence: CASRPTGSNSPLHF.

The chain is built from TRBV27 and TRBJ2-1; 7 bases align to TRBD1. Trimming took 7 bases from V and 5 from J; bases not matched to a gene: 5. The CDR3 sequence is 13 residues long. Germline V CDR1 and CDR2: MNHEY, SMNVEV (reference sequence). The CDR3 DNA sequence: TGTGCCAGCACTACCAGGGGGAACAATGAGCAGTTCTTC. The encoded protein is CASTTRGNNEQFF.

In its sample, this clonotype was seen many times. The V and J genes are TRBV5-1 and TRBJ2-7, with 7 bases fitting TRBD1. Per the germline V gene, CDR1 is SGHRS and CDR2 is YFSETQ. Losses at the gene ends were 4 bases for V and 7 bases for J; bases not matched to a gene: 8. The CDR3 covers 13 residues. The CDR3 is CASSHGTAFEQYF. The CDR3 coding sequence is TGCGCCAGCAGCCACGGGACAGCCTTTGAGCAGTACTTC.

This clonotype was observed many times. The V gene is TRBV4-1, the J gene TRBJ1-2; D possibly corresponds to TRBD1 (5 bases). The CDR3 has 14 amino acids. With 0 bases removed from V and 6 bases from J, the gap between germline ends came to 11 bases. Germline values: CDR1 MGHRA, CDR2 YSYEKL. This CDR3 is CASSQEGRVNGYTF. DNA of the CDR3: TGCGCCAGCAGCCAAGAAGGCAGGGTGAATGGCTACACCTTC.

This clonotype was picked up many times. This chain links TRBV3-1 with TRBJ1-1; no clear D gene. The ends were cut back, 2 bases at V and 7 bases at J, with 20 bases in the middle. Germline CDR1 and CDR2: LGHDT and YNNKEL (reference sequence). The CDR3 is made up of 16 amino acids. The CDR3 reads CASSQILRTLPSEAFF. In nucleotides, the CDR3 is TGTGCCAGCAGCCAAATTCTACGGACCCTTCCTAGTGAAGCTTTCTTT. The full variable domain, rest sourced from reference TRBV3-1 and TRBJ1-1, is DTAVSQTPKYLVTQMGNDKSIKCEQNLGHDTMYWYKQDSKKFLKIMFSYNNKELIINETVPNRFSPKSPDKAHLNLHINSLELGDSAVYFCASSQILRTLPSEAFFGQGTRLTVV.